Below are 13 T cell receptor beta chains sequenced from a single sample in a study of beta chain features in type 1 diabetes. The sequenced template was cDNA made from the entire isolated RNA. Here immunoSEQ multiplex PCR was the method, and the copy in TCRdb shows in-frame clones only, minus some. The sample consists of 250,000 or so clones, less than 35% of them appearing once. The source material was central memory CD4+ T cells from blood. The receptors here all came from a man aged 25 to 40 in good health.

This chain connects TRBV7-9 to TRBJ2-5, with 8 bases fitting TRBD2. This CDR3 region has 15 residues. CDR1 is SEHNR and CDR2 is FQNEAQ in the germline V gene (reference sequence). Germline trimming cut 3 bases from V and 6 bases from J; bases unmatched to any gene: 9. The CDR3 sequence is CASSFQREWEKTQYF. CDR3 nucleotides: TGTGCCAGCAGCTTTCAGCGGGAGTGGGAGAAGACCCAGTACTTC.

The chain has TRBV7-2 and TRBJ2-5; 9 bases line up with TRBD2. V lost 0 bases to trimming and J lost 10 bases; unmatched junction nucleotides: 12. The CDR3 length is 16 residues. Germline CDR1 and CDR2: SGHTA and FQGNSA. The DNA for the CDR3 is TGTGCCAGCAGCTTAGCGCACGGGACTAGCCATTTAAACCAGTACTTC. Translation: CASSLAHGTSHLNQYF.

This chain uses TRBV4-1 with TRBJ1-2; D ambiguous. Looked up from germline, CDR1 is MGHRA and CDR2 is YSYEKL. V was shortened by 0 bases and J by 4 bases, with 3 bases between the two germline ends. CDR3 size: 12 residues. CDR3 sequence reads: CASSQDTYGYTF. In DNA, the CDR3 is TGCGCCAGCAGCCAAGACACCTATGGCTACACCTTC.

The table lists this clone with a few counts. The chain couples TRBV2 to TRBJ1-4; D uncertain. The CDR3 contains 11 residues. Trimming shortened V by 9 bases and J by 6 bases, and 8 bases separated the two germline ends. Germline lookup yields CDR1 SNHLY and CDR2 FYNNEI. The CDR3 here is CASAADEKLFF. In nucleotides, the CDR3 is TGTGCCAGTGCGGCGGATGAAAAACTGTTTTTT.

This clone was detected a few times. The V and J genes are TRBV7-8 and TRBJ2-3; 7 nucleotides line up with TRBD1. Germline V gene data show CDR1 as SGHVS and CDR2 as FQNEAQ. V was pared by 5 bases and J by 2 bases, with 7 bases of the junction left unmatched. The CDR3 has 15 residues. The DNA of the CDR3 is TGTGCCAGCAGCCCTCGGGACAGATACACAGATACGCAGTATTTT. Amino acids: CASSPRDRYTDTQYF.

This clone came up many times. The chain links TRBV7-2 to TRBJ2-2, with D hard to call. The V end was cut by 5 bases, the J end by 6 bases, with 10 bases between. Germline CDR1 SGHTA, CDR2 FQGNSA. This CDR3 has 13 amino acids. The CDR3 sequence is CASSLGLAGELFF. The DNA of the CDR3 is TGTGCCAGCAGCCTCGGGTTAGCCGGGGAGCTGTTTTTT.

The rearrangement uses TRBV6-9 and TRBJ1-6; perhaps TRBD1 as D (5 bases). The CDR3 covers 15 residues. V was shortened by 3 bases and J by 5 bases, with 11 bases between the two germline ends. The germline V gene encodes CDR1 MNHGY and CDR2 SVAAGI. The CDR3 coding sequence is TGTGCCAGCAGTTACAGGGTAGGGGATAATTCACCCCTCCACTTT. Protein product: CASSYRVGDNSPLHF.

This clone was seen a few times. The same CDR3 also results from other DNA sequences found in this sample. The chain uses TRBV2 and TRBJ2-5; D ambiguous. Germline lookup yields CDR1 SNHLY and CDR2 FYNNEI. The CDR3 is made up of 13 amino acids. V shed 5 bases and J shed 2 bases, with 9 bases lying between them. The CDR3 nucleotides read TGTGCCAGCAGTACGGCCCGGCAAGAGACCCAGTACTTC. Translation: CASSTARQETQYF. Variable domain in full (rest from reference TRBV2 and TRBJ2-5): EPEVTQTPSHQVTQMGQEVILRCVPISNHLYFYWYRQILGQKVEFLVSFYNNEISEKSEIFDDQFSVERPDGSNFTLKIRSTKLEDSAMYFCASSTARQETQYFGPGTRLLVL.

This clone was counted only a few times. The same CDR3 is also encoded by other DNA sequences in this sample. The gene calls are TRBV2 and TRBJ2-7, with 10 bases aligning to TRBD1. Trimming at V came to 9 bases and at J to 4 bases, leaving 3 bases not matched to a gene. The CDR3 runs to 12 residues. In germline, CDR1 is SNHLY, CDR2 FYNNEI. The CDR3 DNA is TGTGCCAGGGGGGGACAGGGGTACGAGCAGTACTTC. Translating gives CARGGQGYEQYF.

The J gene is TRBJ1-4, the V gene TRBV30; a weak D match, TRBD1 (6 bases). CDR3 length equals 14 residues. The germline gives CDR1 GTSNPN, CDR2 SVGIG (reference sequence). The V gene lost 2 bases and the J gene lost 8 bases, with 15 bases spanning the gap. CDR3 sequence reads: CAWSSQGGSEKLFF. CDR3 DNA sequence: TGTGCCTGGAGTTCACAGGGTGGAAGCGAAAAACTGTTTTTT.

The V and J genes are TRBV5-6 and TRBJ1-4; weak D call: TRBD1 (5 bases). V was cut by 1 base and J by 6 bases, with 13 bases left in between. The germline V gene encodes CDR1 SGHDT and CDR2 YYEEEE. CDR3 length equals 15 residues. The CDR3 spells CASSLSRDPDEKLFF. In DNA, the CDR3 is TGTGCCAGCAGCTTGTCGCGGGACCCGGATGAAAAACTGTTTTTT.

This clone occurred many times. This chain's CDR3 is CASGGTDTQYF. CDR3 nucleotide sequence: TGTGCCAGCGGGGGCACAGATACGCAGTATTTT. The chain employs TRBV6-6 and TRBJ2-3; no clear D. This CDR3 comprises 11 residues. Germline-derived CDR1 and CDR2 are MNHNY and SVGAGI (reference sequence). V was clipped by 8 bases and J by 1 base, with 4 bases between them.

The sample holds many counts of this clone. The CDR3 nucleotides are TGTGCCAGCCATCCCGGTCGGGGAAGCTACAATGAGCAGTTCTTC. Residues: CASHPGRGSYNEQFF. The gene calls are TRBV7-9 and TRBJ2-1; the D gene is possibly TRBD2 (5 bases). Germline lookup yields CDR1 SEHNR and CDR2 FQNEAQ (reference sequence). This CDR3 is 15 amino acids long. V lost 8 bases, J lost 3 bases, and 17 bases lay in between.